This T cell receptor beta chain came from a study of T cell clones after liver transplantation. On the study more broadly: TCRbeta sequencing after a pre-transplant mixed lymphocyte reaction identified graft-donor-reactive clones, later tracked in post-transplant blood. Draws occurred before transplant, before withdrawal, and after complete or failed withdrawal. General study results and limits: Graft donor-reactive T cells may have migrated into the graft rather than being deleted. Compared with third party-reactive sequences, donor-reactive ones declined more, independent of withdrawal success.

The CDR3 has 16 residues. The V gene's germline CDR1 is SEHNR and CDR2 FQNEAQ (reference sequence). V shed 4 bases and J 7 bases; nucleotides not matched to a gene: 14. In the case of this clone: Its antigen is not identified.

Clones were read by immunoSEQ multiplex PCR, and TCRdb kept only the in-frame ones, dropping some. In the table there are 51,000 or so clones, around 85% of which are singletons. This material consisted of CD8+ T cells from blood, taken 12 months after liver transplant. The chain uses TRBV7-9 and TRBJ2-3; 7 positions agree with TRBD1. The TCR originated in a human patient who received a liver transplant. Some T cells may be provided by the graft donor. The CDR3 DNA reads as TGTGCCAGCAGCTCTGGGGACAGTCATCCCCTCTATACGCAGTATTTT. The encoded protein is CASSSGDSHPLYTQYF.